These 20 T cell receptor beta chains were all obtained from the same sample, sequenced in a study of monozygotic twins with inflammatory bowel disease. TCRdb reprocessed the 5' RACE reads and stores each CDR3 protein as one record, lacking DNA. Its table lists about 300,000 distinct CDR3 sequences. Sequencing was carried out using blood. Receptor source: a human donor with ulcerative colitis or Crohn's disease, or a healthy co-twin of an affected twin (not recorded which).

This chain uses TRBV7-2 with TRBJ2-1. The CDR3 loop spans 15 amino acids. In germline, CDR1 is SGHTA, CDR2 FQGNSA. CDR3 in amino acids: CASSLGAGWVNEQFF.

The V and J genes are TRBV19 and TRBJ2-7; TCRdb's D gene call, TRBD1, goes unchecked for lack of DNA. Germline assignment: CDR1 LNHDA and CDR2 SQIVND (reference sequence). The CDR3 is made up of 14 amino acids. The CDR3: CASSITGKNYEQYF.

The chain couples TRBV20-1 to TRBJ2-1; TCRdb picks TRBD2, but there is no DNA to check that call. Germline V gene data show CDR1 as DFQATT and CDR2 as SNEGSKA (reference sequence). The CDR3 covers 14 residues. This CDR3 reads CSARPSGRGNEQFF.

The chain carries TRBV18 and TRBJ2-6. This CDR3 has 14 residues. Per germline, CDR1 KGHSH and CDR2 LQKENI. The CDR3 region is CASSPGTGANVLTF. The full variable domain, its missing parts supplied by reference TRBV18 and TRBJ2-6, is NAGVMQNPRHLVRRRGQEARLRCSPMKGHSHVYWYRQLPEEGLKFMVYLQKENIIDESGMPKERFSAEFPKEGPSILRIQQVVRGDSAAYFCASSPGTGANVLTFGAGSRLTVL.

The rearrangement joins TRBV10-2 to TRBJ1-5. The CDR3 runs 14 residues. CDR1 and CDR2 from the germline V gene are WSHSY and SAAADI. The CDR3 loop reads CASSTVNRNQPQHF.

CDR3 residues: CASSSFGRGWTEAFF. This chain connects TRBV6-2 or TRBV6-3 to TRBJ1-1. The V gene's germline CDR1 is MNHEY and CDR2 SVGEGT. The length of the CDR3 is 15 residues.

V usage is TRBV29-1 and J usage is TRBJ2-7; as DNA is missing, the TRBD2 call by TCRdb cannot be tested. Germline CDR1 reads SQVTM; CDR2 reads ANQGSEA. The CDR3 length is 11 residues. The CDR3 spells CSGGQTYEQYF.

The chain couples TRBV7-2 to TRBJ2-7; TCRdb reports TRBD1, a call that lacks DNA to check it against. Germline V gives CDR1 SGHTA, CDR2 FQGNSA. This CDR3 comprises 15 residues. CDR3 in amino acids: CASSLKTKGDREQYF.

V usage is TRBV19 and J usage is TRBJ1-2; TCRdb returns TRBD1, unconfirmable since there is no DNA. CDR3 length: 13 residues. Germline CDR1 and CDR2: LNHDA and SQIVND (reference sequence). The CDR3 loop reads CASSGQGFYGYTF.

The CDR3 protein is CASSSGLVTDTQYF. The chain carries TRBV7-2 and TRBJ2-3. The CDR3 is made up of 14 amino acids. Germline loops: CDR1 SGHTA, CDR2 FQGNSA.

The chain carries TRBV20-1 and TRBJ2-7; TCRdb gives TRBD2 as the D gene, but with no DNA this cannot be confirmed. Germline V gene data show CDR1 as DFQATT and CDR2 as SNEGSKA (reference sequence). This CDR3 has 14 amino acids. The CDR3 sequence: CSARLIAGGREQYF.

The J gene is TRBJ2-2, the V gene TRBV7-2; TCRdb outputs TRBD1, but without DNA this stays unchecked. The CDR3 totals 16 residues. Germline V gene lookup returns CDR1 SGHTA and CDR2 FQGNSA. This chain's CDR3 is CASSVAGTGLSGELFF.

V and J are TRBV6-1 and TRBJ1-1; TCRdb's D call of TRBD1 is untestable without DNA. The CDR3 extends over 13 amino acids. Germline CDR1 is MNHNS and CDR2 is SASEGT. This CDR3 reads CASSERGTTEAFF.

The rearrangement links TRBV6-1 to TRBJ1-1; there is no DNA to check the TCRdb D call of TRBD1. The CDR3 has 14 residues. Germline V gene data show CDR1 as MNHNS and CDR2 as SASEGT. CDR3 sequence: CASSVRDRGTEAFF.

The V and J genes are TRBV10-3 and TRBJ2-3. From germline, CDR1 is ENHRY and CDR2 SYGVKD. CDR3 length: 12 amino acids. Here the CDR3 reads CAISRNTDTQYF.

This chain joins TRBV5-1 and TRBJ2-7; the TRBD2 assignment by TCRdb is unverifiable without DNA. The CDR3 spans 14 residues. Germline CDR1 SGHRS, CDR2 YFSETQ. This CDR3 reads CASSLGLAAYVQYF.

This clonotype is labeled medium-sized based on frequency. The V and J genes are TRBV9 and TRBJ2-3; no DNA is available, so the TRBD2 call from TCRdb remains unchecked. CDR1 is SGDLS and CDR2 is YYNGEE in the germline V gene. CDR3 length: 18 amino acids. CDR3 amino acids: CASSPSWGAGGGTDTQYF.

CDR3 loop: CASSVGPGGTGELFF. The chain has TRBV9 and TRBJ2-2; TCRdb proposes TRBD1, but this gene call is untestable without DNA. CDR3 length equals 15 residues. Per germline, CDR1 SGDLS and CDR2 YYNGEE.

The chain uses TRBV4-2 and TRBJ2-3; TCRdb gives TRBD2 as the D gene, but with no DNA this cannot be confirmed. CDR1 is LGHNA, CDR2 YNFKEQ, per germline. The CDR3 sequence is 15 residues long. CDR3 sequence: CASSPGLARTDTQYF.

The rearrangement joins TRBV12-3 or TRBV12-4 to TRBJ1-5. CDR3 length: 14 residues. CDR3 amino acids: CASSFRGWRQPQHF.